Listed here is a single TCR beta chain. These data belong to a study of shared clonotypes between healthy human individuals. Using immunoSEQ multiplex PCR, the repertoire was profiled, and TCRdb retains in-frame clones only, with some absent. The table shows about 1.5 million clones, with 95% to 99% occurring only once. Germline CDR1 SNHLY, CDR2 FYNNEI. The CDR3 runs to 14 residues. Trimming removed 6 bases from V and 1 base from J, with 9 bases in between. The V and J genes are TRBV2 and TRBJ2-2; D gene ambiguous. Material: naive CD4+ T cells sorted from blood. Subset meaning: CD45RA+ positively selected. The receptor was derived from a man aged 25 to 40 in good health. CDR3 in amino acids: CASRRAQNTGELFF. The CDR3 DNA reads as TGTGCCAGCAGACGAGCGCAGAACACCGGGGAGCTGTTTTTT.